Each of the 24 T cell receptor beta chains below was sequenced from the same sample in a study of PD-L1 blockade in urothelial cancer. TCRdb keeps only in-frame clones here, not all; method: immunoSEQ multiplex PCR. Of 60,000 to 80,000 clones in the sample, more than 70% were seen once. The time point here: peripheral blood 6 weeks after treatment start. Sequencing used PBMCs, obtained around atezolizumab (anti-PD-L1) treatment. These receptors were taken from a man aged 60 to 69 with urothelial cancer.

CDR3 sequence reads: CASSLKGEGSGYTF. For the CDR3, the DNA is TGCGCCAGCAGCTTGAAGGGGGAGGGGTCTGGCTACACCTTC. The chain joins TRBV5-1 to TRBJ1-2; D possibly corresponds to TRBD1 (6 bases). Germline V lookup: CDR1 SGHRS, CDR2 YFSETQ. Trimming left V 1 base short and J 7 bases short, with 14 bases between. The CDR3 spans 14 residues.

The CDR3 coding sequence is TGCGCCAGCAGCCAAGATGGCGGGGGTACCTTCGTCGGCTACACCTTC. Amino acids: CASSQDGGGTFVGYTF. The chain uses TRBV4-1 and TRBJ1-2; tentatively, D is TRBD1 (5 bases). V lost 0 bases and J lost 8, with 19 bases in between. Germline V gene data show CDR1 as MGHRA and CDR2 as YSYEKL. This CDR3 comprises 16 residues.

This chain uses TRBV23-1 with TRBJ2-3; unclear D gene. TRBV23-1 is an open reading frame whose function is uncertain. The CDR3 runs 13 residues. The ends were cut back, 4 bases at V and 3 bases at J, with 8 bases in the middle. CDR3 in DNA: TGCGCCAGCAGTCCGGGTGTTACAGATACGCAGTATTTT. It codes for CASSPGVTDTQYF.

This rearrangement joins TRBV16 to TRBJ2-7; 7 bases agree with TRBD2. With 2 bases clipped from V and 0 bases from J, the junction kept 4 bases outside the gene matches. The germline CDR1 and CDR2 sequences are KGHSY and FQNENV. This CDR3 region has 15 residues. The CDR3 loop reads CASSQIAGRSYEQYF. Written as DNA, the CDR3 is TGTGCCAGCAGCCAAATAGCGGGCCGCTCCTACGAGCAGTACTTC. Looking up the rest from reference TRBV16 and TRBJ2-7 gives the full variable domain: GEEVAQTPKHLVRGEGQKAKLYCAPIKGHSYVFWYQQVLKNEFKFLISFQNENVFDETGMPKERFSAKCLPNSPCSLEIQATKLEDSAVYFCASSQIAGRSYEQYFGPGTRLTVT.

This clone occurred once. This chain joins TRBV7-9 and TRBJ1-1; TRBD1 agrees at 9 bases. This CDR3 contains 13 residues. Trimming removed 6 bases from V and 3 bases from J; junction bases left unmatched: 2. The germline V gene has CDR1 SEHNR and CDR2 FQNEAQ (reference sequence). The CDR3 DNA reads TGTGCCAGCAGACGGGACAGGGACACTGAAGCTTTCTTT. Translating gives CASRRDRDTEAFF.

This chain joins TRBV25-1 and TRBJ1-6; D perhaps matches TRBD1 (6 bases). V lost 7 bases and J 11 bases, leaving 21 bases between the germline ends. Per germline, CDR1 MGHDK and CDR2 SYGVNS. The CDR3 covers 15 residues. CDR3: CASTFGTPPRAPLHF. CDR3 nucleotide sequence: TGTGCCAGCACCTTCGGGACACCCCCGCGGGCACCCCTCCACTTT.

This chain uses TRBV2 with TRBJ1-1, with 7 bases identical to TRBD1. The CDR3 consists of 14 residues. V trimming: 5 bases; J trimming: 3 bases; junction bases outside the gene matches: 6. Germline CDR1 is SNHLY and CDR2 is FYNNEI. The CDR3 is CASSPRGQYTEAFF. The CDR3 DNA sequence: TGTGCCAGCAGTCCGAGGGGACAGTACACTGAAGCTTTCTTT.

The V and J genes are TRBV7-3 and TRBJ2-5; D is uncertain. Germline V gene data show CDR1 as SGHTA and CDR2 as FQGTGA. Trimming left V 2 bases short and J 3 bases short, with 7 bases between. The CDR3 contains 13 residues. CDR3 region: CASSLGTEETQYF. CDR3 nucleotides: TGTGCCAGCAGCTTAGGTACGGAAGAGACCCAGTACTTC.

This chain links TRBV7-2 with TRBJ2-6; D is ambiguous. This CDR3 spans 15 amino acids. Between the trimmed V and J ends, which lost 1 base and 2 bases, there was a span of 6 bases. Per the germline V gene, CDR1 is SGHTA and CDR2 is FQGNSA. The CDR3 DNA follows: TGTGCCAGCAGCTTAGGCCCAGCTGGGGCCAACGTCCTGACTTTC. It translates to CASSLGPAGANVLTF.

This chain uses TRBV9 with TRBJ1-1, with TRBD1 identical over 11 bases. Germline CDR1 is SGDLS and CDR2 is YYNGEE. The CDR3 contains 16 residues. With 0 bases clipped from V and 3 bases from J, the junction kept 4 bases outside the gene matches. The CDR3 bases are TGTGCCAGCAGCGTAGGGGGACAGGGGGTTGACACTGAAGCTTTCTTT. Translated: CASSVGGQGVDTEAFF.

The chain recombines TRBV5-1 with TRBJ1-4; D gene ambiguous. CDR1 SGHRS and CDR2 YFSETQ come from the germline V gene. The CDR3 sequence is 16 residues long. V was pared by 1 base and J by 0 bases, with 10 bases between. This CDR3 is CASSLFGLATNEKLFF. The CDR3, as DNA: TGCGCCAGCAGCTTGTTCGGACTTGCAACTAATGAAAAACTGTTTTTT.

This clone was seen a few times. This chain links TRBV13 with TRBJ2-2; 7 positions agree with TRBD1. The V segment lost 6 bases and the J segment 3 bases; nucleotides outside the gene matches: 10. Germline V gene sequence: CDR1 PRHDT, CDR2 FYEKMQ (reference sequence). The CDR3 contains 16 residues. CDR3 DNA sequence: TGTGCCAGCAGTGAACGGGGACAGCGGTACACCGGGGAGCTGTTTTTT. This sequence encodes CASSERGQRYTGELFF.

This chain links TRBV27 with TRBJ1-1; perhaps TRBD1 as D (6 bases). V was cut by 5 bases and J by 3 bases, with 22 bases left in between. CDR3 length equals 17 residues. Germline CDR1 reads MNHEY; CDR2 reads SMNVEV (reference sequence). The chain's CDR3 is CASSPTLRGLGDTEAFF. The CDR3 DNA follows: TGTGCCAGCAGTCCCACCCTAAGGGGGTTGGGGGACACTGAAGCTTTCTTT.

V and J are TRBV5-4 and TRBJ2-5; 10 nucleotides line up with TRBD1. This CDR3 region has 15 residues. Germline V gene sequence: CDR1 SGHNT, CDR2 YYREEE (reference sequence). With 0 bases clipped from V and 6 bases from J, the junction kept 5 bases outside the gene matches. The CDR3 sequence is CASSLAGTGAKTQYF. The CDR3 nucleotides read TGTGCCAGCAGCTTGGCCGGGACAGGGGCGAAGACCCAGTACTTC.

This chain links TRBV5-1 with TRBJ2-1; tentatively, D is TRBD2 (5 bases). Germline V gene lookup returns CDR1 SGHRS and CDR2 YFSETQ. Trimming took off 0 bases at V and 4 bases at J, with 11 bases between the two ends. The CDR3 totals 15 residues. The chain's CDR3 is CASSLAAVRYNEQFF. The CDR3 bases are TGCGCCAGCAGCTTGGCAGCGGTAAGATACAATGAGCAGTTCTTC.

CDR3 protein: CASSVDTGGEAFF. The DNA of the CDR3 is TGCGCCAGCAGCGTGGACACAGGGGGTGAAGCTTTCTTT. This sequence joins TRBV5-1 and TRBJ1-1; 8 positions agree with TRBD1. The germline gives CDR1 SGHRS, CDR2 YFSETQ. The CDR3 is 13 amino acids. V shed 4 bases, J shed 7 bases, and the junction held 6 bases outside the gene matches.

The chain employs TRBV12-5 and TRBJ1-5, with D possibly TRBD1 on 5 matching bases. This CDR3 has 17 amino acids. Trimming took 3 bases from V and 2 from J, leaving 17 bases between them. Per the germline V gene, CDR1 is LGHNT and CDR2 is FRNRAP. DNA for the CDR3: TGTGCTAGTGGTTTAGGGCAGGACACAGGTGGCAATCAGCCCCAGCATTTT. It specifies CASGLGQDTGGNQPQHF. Full variable domain (rest looked up from reference TRBV12-5 and TRBJ1-5): DARVTQTPRHKVTEMGQEVTMRCQPILGHNTVFWYRQTMMQGLELLAYFRNRAPLDDSGMPKDRFSAEMPDATLATLKIQPSEPRDSAVYFCASGLGQDTGGNQPQHFGDGTRLSIL.

The V call is TRBV19, the J call TRBJ2-5; 8 bases map to TRBD2. The CDR3 is made up of 14 amino acids. Germline loops: CDR1 LNHDA, CDR2 SQIVND (reference sequence). V trimming: 5 bases; J trimming: 5 bases; junction bases outside the gene matches: 7. The CDR3: CASSSGTSGETQYF. The CDR3 DNA follows: TGTGCCAGTAGTTCAGGGACTAGTGGGGAGACCCAGTACTTC.

V is TRBV19 and J is TRBJ1-4, with D possibly being TRBD1 (5 bases). V shed 4 bases and J shed 0 bases, with 9 bases lying between them. Per the germline V gene, CDR1 is LNHDA and CDR2 is SQIVND (reference sequence). CDR3 length: 15 amino acids. This CDR3 reads CASSTTGTTNEKLFF. CDR3 coding DNA: TGTGCCAGTAGTACTACAGGAACAACTAATGAAAAACTGTTTTTT.

This chain joins TRBV28 and TRBJ2-1; 9 positions match TRBD2. The V segment lost 6 bases and the J segment 5 bases; nucleotides outside the gene matches: 8. The CDR3 sequence is 15 residues long. The germline V gene has CDR1 MDHEN and CDR2 SYDVKM. CDR3 coding DNA: TGTGCCAGCAGCCCCGCAGCGGGAGGTCACAATGAGCAGTTCTTC. It yields the protein CASSPAAGGHNEQFF.

This chain joins TRBV11-2 and TRBJ2-2; 8 nucleotides agree with TRBD1. The CDR3 length is 16 residues. The trim removed 5 bases at V and 4 bases at J, leaving 9 bases unmatched. CDR1 and CDR2 (germline): SGHAT, FQNNGV. CDR3 sequence (DNA): TGTGCCAGCAGCCTTTACTGGACAGGGCCCACCGGGGAGCTGTTTTTT. This sequence encodes CASSLYWTGPTGELFF.

This clone turned up a few times. The rearrangement links TRBV28 to TRBJ1-1; D is perhaps TRBD1 (6 bases). Per the germline V gene, CDR1 is MDHEN and CDR2 is SYDVKM. V lost 9 bases and J 11 bases, leaving 19 bases between the germline ends. The CDR3 extends over 12 amino acids. The CDR3 DNA sequence: TGTGCCAGTCAGACAGGTCGGGAGGGGGCTTTCTTT. Translated: CASQTGREGAFF.

The chain employs TRBV10-3 and TRBJ2-4; D may be TRBD1 (7 bases). CDR3 length equals 18 residues. CDR1 and CDR2 (germline): ENHRY, SYGVKD. V dropped 11 bases and J dropped 0 bases, with 26 bases sitting between them. The CDR3, as DNA: TGTGCCGCCTCAACGCGGGACAGAACTCCTCCAGCCAAAAACATTCAGTACTTC. Amino acids: CAASTRDRTPPAKNIQYF.

This clone was seen just once. The chain has TRBV19 and TRBJ2-7; D unresolved. Germline V lookup: CDR1 LNHDA, CDR2 SQIVND (reference sequence). The CDR3 consists of 11 residues. Trimming stripped 4 bases from V and 3 bases from J, with 4 bases between. The CDR3 sequence is CASSTLYEQYF. As DNA, the CDR3 is TGTGCCAGTAGTACCCTCTACGAGCAGTACTTC.